This is a list of T cell receptor beta chains from one sample in a study of a mutant IDH1 vaccine in newly diagnosed glioma. Sequencing was performed with immunoSEQ multiplex PCR; in TCRdb, only in-frame clones are kept and a portion is missing. The repertoire holds about 67,000 clones, 89% seen once, with roughly 2.1% in the top ten. Their specific antigens are unknown. Sequenced material: PBMCs, taken from a glioma patient whose treatment included an IDH1 peptide vaccine. The receptors derive from a man aged 35-49 years with glioma. The CDR3 runs from the conserved cysteine through the conserved F or W. A D gene is named only where the DNA matches it firmly. Not all rows give a size; the values are once, few, many and, for expanded clones, a class.

>-|TRBJ2-7|TRBV5-4|-
CASSSSRNGAYEQYF
TGTGCCAGCAGCTCCAGCCGGAACGGGGCCTACGAGCAGTACTTC
>-|TRBJ1-5|TRBV7-3|-
CASSLRGRVRPSNQPQHF
TGTGCCAGCAGCTTAAGGGGCAGGGTGAGGCCCAGCAATCAGCCCCAGCATTTT
>-|TRBJ1-2|TRBV14|-
CASSQGRAMYGYTF
TGTGCCAGCAGCCAAGGTCGGGCCATGTATGGCTACACCTTC
>once|TRBJ2-5|TRBV7-9|-
CASSRAVGSGETQYF
TGTGCCAGCAGTAGAGCGGTGGGCTCGGGAGAGACCCAGTACTTC
>-|TRBJ2-3|TRBV6-6|-
CASSYSSRDLTDTQYF
TGTGCCAGCAGTTACTCCTCCAGGGACCTCACAGATACGCAGTATTTT
>-|TRBJ2-2|TRBV14|-
CASSFVSAGELFF
TGTGCCAGCAGTTTCGTTTCGGCCGGGGAGCTGTTTTTT
>-|TRBJ2-2|TRBV11-3|-
CASSPGSTGELFF
TGTGCCAGCAGCCCAGGGAGCACCGGGGAGCTGTTTTTT
>-|TRBJ1-1|TRBV7-9|-
CASSFNPGNTEAFF
TGTGCCAGCAGCTTCAACCCGGGGAACACTGAAGCTTTCTTT
>-|TRBJ2-1|TRBV7-9|TRBD1
CASSNRDSYNEQFF
TGTGCCAGCAGCAACCGGGACAGTTACAATGAGCAGTTCTTC
>-|TRBJ2-7|TRBV10-3|-
CAISSTEKYGEQYF
TGTGCCATCAGCTCAACTGAGAAATACGGAGAGCAGTACTTC